Each of the 30 T cell receptor beta chains below was sequenced from the same sample in a study of blood T cells in healthy people across ages. Then a second PCR, running roughly 7 to 12 cycles, was carried out with a sample-barcoded 5' primer and a J-beta primer mix. TCRdb called the 5' RACE reads again in MiXCR, with one record for every CDR3 protein. The sample includes hundreds of thousands of distinct CDR3 sequences, around 43% seen only once; the top ten take roughly 19%. The source material was blood. All receptors derive from a man in his 60s in good health.

A word on this clonotype: The junction departs from germline at one end; a sequencing error may be responsible. The chain links TRBV2 to TRBJ1-2, with D perhaps TRBD1 (5 bases). Per the germline V gene, CDR1 is SNHLY and CDR2 is FYNNEI. The CDR3 contains 15 residues. Written as DNA, the CDR3 is TGTGCCAGCAATGAAGCGCTGCAGGGCTCGAATGGCTACACCTTC. Translation: CASNEALQGSNGYTF.

The chain uses TRBV20-1 and TRBJ1-2, with D possibly matching TRBD1 (6 bases). Germline V CDR1 and CDR2: DFQATT, SNEGSKA (reference sequence). The CDR3 loop spans 11 amino acids. V was clipped by 6 bases and J by 8 bases, with 13 bases between them. CDR3 DNA: TGCAGTGCACTACAGGGCGGCGGCTACACCTTC. Protein: CSALQGGGYTF.

The chain is built from TRBV7-2 and TRBJ2-4; D assignment may be TRBD1 or TRBD2 (5 bases each). CDR3 length: 13 amino acids. The germline gives CDR1 SGHTA, CDR2 FQGNSA. Trimming pared 5 bases from V and 8 bases from J, leaving 13 bases between. As DNA, the CDR3 is TGTGCCAGCAGCCAGGGACCGGCTGACATTCAGTACTTC. Residues: CASSQGPADIQYF.

This clonotype was observed many times. This chain joins TRBV20-1 and TRBJ2-3; the match to TRBD2 covers 9 bases. The CDR3 contains 15 residues. J gave up 3 bases and V 3 bases, and 7 bases lay outside the gene matches. CDR1 is DFQATT, CDR2 SNEGSKA, per germline (reference sequence). The CDR3 DNA is TGCAGTGCTAGCTCGGCTAGCGGGGCGACAGATACGCAGTATTTT. Amino acid sequence: CSASSASGATDTQYF.

The V call is TRBV5-1, the J call TRBJ2-7; possibly TRBD1 or TRBD2 for D (5 bases each). Germline CDR1 SGHRS, CDR2 YFSETQ. V lost 4 bases, J lost 3 bases, and 17 bases lay in between. The CDR3 consists of 15 residues. In DNA form, the CDR3 reads TGCGCCAGCAGCCTCCGGGACGGAAGCCTCTACGAGCAGTACTTC. It encodes CASSLRDGSLYEQYF.

A word on this clonotype: A much larger clone differs by one base, so this may be a read error. This chain connects TRBV10-3 to TRBJ2-7; 8 bases are shared with TRBD2. V lost 6 bases and J lost 0; bases outside the gene matches: 4. This CDR3 has 14 amino acids. Germline lookup yields CDR1 ENHRY and CDR2 SYGVKD. DNA for the CDR3: TGTGCCATCAGACGGGGGGGCAGCTCCTACGAGCAGTACTTC. Translation: CAIRRGGSSYEQYF.

Comment on this clonotype: Just one base apart from a much larger clone, this may be a read error. The J gene is TRBJ2-7, the V gene TRBV4-3; D possibly corresponds to TRBD2 (5 bases). Germline-derived CDR1 and CDR2 are LGHNA and YSLEER. There are 15 residues in the CDR3. The CDR3 DNA follows: TGCGCCGGCAGCCAAGATCTTTGGGGAGACTACGAGCAGTACTTC. Protein: CAGSQDLWGDYEQYF.

This clonotype was detected a few times. CDR3 bases: TGCGCCAGCAGCCAAGGAATAGACAGGCGCACAGATACGCAGTATTTT. Amino acid sequence: CASSQGIDRRTDTQYF. The V and J genes are TRBV4-3 and TRBJ2-3; weak D call: TRBD1 (6 bases). The CDR3 spans 16 residues. The germline CDR1 and CDR2 sequences are LGHNA and YSLEER. Between the trimmed V and J ends, which lost 1 base and 1 base, there was a span of 12 bases.

This clonotype occurred a few times. The chain links TRBV6-6 to TRBJ2-3; TRBD1 or TRBD2 may be the D gene (5 bases each). V was pared by 1 base and J by 6 bases, with 14 bases between. This CDR3 comprises 15 residues. Germline CDR1 is MNHNY and CDR2 is SVGAGI (reference sequence). The CDR3 coding sequence is TGTGCCAGCAGTTACTTGGGACCCATCGGGGATACGCAGTATTTT. Encoded protein: CASSYLGPIGDTQYF.

This clonotype was picked up a small number of times. The gene calls are TRBV20-1 and TRBJ2-7, with TRBD1 matching 8 bases. The CDR3 is made up of 12 amino acids. V lost 6 bases and J lost 2; bases outside the gene matches: 3. Germline-derived CDR1 and CDR2 are DFQATT and SNEGSKA (reference sequence). The CDR3 DNA follows: TGCAGTGCCTGGGACAGGACCTACGAGCAGTACTTC. This gives the protein CSAWDRTYEQYF.

This clonotype was counted between two and nine times. The J gene is TRBJ1-2, the V gene TRBV6-6; possible D gene TRBD1, 5 bases. From germline, CDR1 is MNHNY and CDR2 SVGAGI (reference sequence). Trimming stripped 4 bases from V and 8 bases from J, with 14 bases between. The CDR3 totals 13 residues. CDR3 loop: CASSSQQVPGYTF. CDR3 in DNA: TGTGCCAGCAGTTCGCAACAGGTTCCCGGCTACACCTTC.

This chain connects TRBV4-1 to TRBJ2-7, with TRBD2 identical over 8 bases. This CDR3 region has 15 residues. From germline, CDR1 is MGHRA and CDR2 YSYEKL. V was clipped by 1 base and J by 7 bases; unmatched bases: 9. The chain's CDR3 is CASSQVGAGVNEQYF. CDR3 DNA: TGCGCCAGCAGCCAAGTAGGAGCGGGGGTTAATGAGCAGTACTTC.

The rearrangement uses TRBV6-6 and TRBJ2-3, with D possibly matching TRBD2 (6 bases). The CDR3 runs 16 residues. V was pared by 6 bases and J by 4 bases, with 20 bases between. CDR1 and CDR2 (germline): MNHNY, SVGAGI (reference sequence). CDR3 in amino acids: CASRPIAVGGPDTQYF. The CDR3 bases are TGTGCCAGCAGACCCATAGCGGTGGGCGGTCCAGATACGCAGTATTTT.

V gene TRBV7-2 combines with J gene TRBJ1-5, with D possibly being TRBD1 (6 bases). CDR3 length: 15 amino acids. The germline V gene has CDR1 SGHTA and CDR2 FQGNSA. Trimming took 5 bases from V and 6 from J, leaving 17 bases between them. The CDR3 is CASSPGSGAGQPQHF. The CDR3 DNA reads as TGTGCCAGCAGCCCAGGTTCGGGGGCCGGTCAGCCCCAGCATTTT. Full variable domain (missing parts from reference TRBV7-2 and TRBJ1-5): GAGVSQSPSNKVTEKGKDVELRCDPISGHTALYWYRQSLGQGLEFLIYFQGNSAPDKSGLPSDRFSAERTGGSVSTLTIQRTQQEDSAVYLCASSPGSGAGQPQHFGDGTRLSIL.

The chain joins TRBV12-3 or TRBV12-4 to TRBJ1-2, with D maybe TRBD1 (6 bases). The CDR3 is 11 residues long. The V and J ends lost 5 bases and 10 bases respectively, with 11 bases between them. CDR3 bases: TGTGCCAGCAGTCAACAGGGTGACTACACCTTC. This codes for CASSQQGDYTF.

This chain connects TRBV2 to TRBJ2-5; D gene uncertain. This CDR3 spans 12 amino acids. Looked up from germline, CDR1 is SNHLY and CDR2 is FYNNEI. Between the trimmed V and J ends, which lost 8 bases and 2 bases, there was a span of 9 bases. CDR3 loop: CASLGEQETQYF. The DNA of the CDR3 is TGTGCCAGCTTGGGCGAACAAGAGACCCAGTACTTC.

This clonotype was picked up many times. The rearrangement uses TRBV5-6 and TRBJ2-3, with TRBD2 matching over 7 bases. V trimming: 5 bases; J trimming: 0 bases; junction bases outside the gene matches: 6. CDR3 length equals 15 residues. Germline V CDR1 and CDR2: SGHDT, YYEEEE. CDR3 amino acids: CASSSKRGSTDTQYF. CDR3 DNA: TGTGCCAGCAGTTCTAAGCGGGGAAGCACAGATACGCAGTATTTT.

This clonotype was recorded once. The rearrangement joins TRBV2 to TRBJ2-1, with 11 bases matching TRBD2. This CDR3 has 16 amino acids. Losses at the gene ends were 7 bases for V and 5 bases for J; bases not matched to a gene: 10. Germline CDR1 is SNHLY and CDR2 is FYNNEI. Here the CDR3 DNA reads TGTGCCAGCAATAAACAGACTAGCGGGGCGAACAATGAGCAGTTCTTC. It yields the protein CASNKQTSGANNEQFF. Variable domain in full (rest from reference TRBV2 and TRBJ2-1): EPEVTQTPSHQVTQMGQEVILRCVPISNHLYFYWYRQILGQKVEFLVSFYNNEISEKSEIFDDQFSVERPDGSNFTLKIRSTKLEDSAMYFCASNKQTSGANNEQFFGPGTRLTVL.

The chain employs TRBV4-3 and TRBJ2-3; D gene uncertain. The V end was cut by 1 base, the J end by 6 bases, with 14 bases between. The germline V gene has CDR1 LGHNA and CDR2 YSLEER. The CDR3 has 15 amino acids. CDR3: CASSQAHGPQDTQYF. The CDR3 DNA is TGCGCCAGCAGCCAAGCCCACGGTCCACAGGATACGCAGTATTTT.

This clonotype has a handful of counts. The rearrangement uses TRBV24-1 and TRBJ2-1, with D perhaps matching TRBD1 (6 bases). V lost 4 bases and J lost 5, with 14 bases in between. In germline, CDR1 is KGHDR, CDR2 SFDVKD. There are 15 residues in the CDR3. CDR3 nucleotides: TGTGCCACCAGTGAAGCCGGGACACTAAACAATGAGCAGTTCTTC. Translated: CATSEAGTLNNEQFF.

The chain has TRBV20-1 and TRBJ2-7; D not certain. The last part of the DNA fits TRBJ2-5 better; the J call may be wrong. Germline CDR1 is DFQATT and CDR2 is SNEGSKA (reference sequence). The CDR3 spans 14 residues. CDR3: CSAVSRIFGETQYF. DNA for the CDR3: TGCAGTGCTGTTTCTAGAATCTTCGGGGAGACCCAGTACTTC.

The chain recombines TRBV4-1 with TRBJ2-4; 9 bases fit TRBD1. Germline CDR1 reads MGHRA; CDR2 reads YSYEKL. The CDR3 consists of 15 residues. V lost 5 bases and J lost 8; bases outside the gene matches: 10. CDR3 nucleotide sequence: TGCGCCAGCAGCTCACCGGGACAGGGATCTGACATTCAGTACTTC. This gives the protein CASSSPGQGSDIQYF.

This clonotype showed up just a few times. V and J are TRBV20-1 and TRBJ1-2, with TRBD1 identical over 12 bases. V shed 6 bases, J shed 3 bases, and the junction held 11 bases outside the gene matches. The CDR3 is made up of 16 amino acids. Germline V gene lookup returns CDR1 DFQATT and CDR2 SNEGSKA (reference sequence). This chain's CDR3 is CSAAPRDRGHYYGYTF. The DNA of the CDR3 is TGCAGTGCCGCCCCTAGGGACAGGGGGCACTACTATGGCTACACCTTC.

This chain connects TRBV14 to TRBJ2-1; 8 bases match TRBD2. Germline V CDR1 and CDR2: SGHDN, FVKESK. The junction had 15 bases not matched to a gene; V was cut back by 0 bases and J by 5 bases. The CDR3 has 19 amino acids. The CDR3 DNA is TGTGCCAGCAGCCAAGATGAAGGAGGGACTAGAGACAGAAACAATGAGCAGTTCTTC. It specifies CASSQDEGGTRDRNNEQFF.

The chain carries TRBV18 and TRBJ2-1, with 9 bases identical to TRBD1. This CDR3 has 13 amino acids. Trimming removed 6 bases from V and 11 bases from J; junction bases left unmatched: 8. From germline, CDR1 is KGHSH and CDR2 LQKENI. The CDR3 coding sequence is TGTGCCAGCTCCCCCGGGACAGGGCTCCAGCAGTTCTTC. It specifies CASSPGTGLQQFF. Combining the CDR3 with reference TRBV18 and TRBJ2-1 gives the whole variable domain NAGVMQNPRHLVRRRGQEARLRCSPMKGHSHVYWYRQLPEEGLKFMVYLQKENIIDESGMPKERFSAEFPKEGPSILRIQQVVRGDSAAYFCASSPGTGLQQFFGPGTRLTVL.

V usage is TRBV7-2 and J usage is TRBJ2-7; 9 nucleotides agree with TRBD2. Trimming took 1 base from V and 4 from J; bases not matched to a gene: 5. CDR1 is SGHTA, CDR2 FQGNSA, per germline. CDR3 length equals 15 residues. CDR3 bases: TGTGCCAGCAGCTTAGGCGGGGGGGCCAGGTACGAGCAGTACTTC. Its protein product is CASSLGGGARYEQYF.

This chain connects TRBV2 to TRBJ2-3; 12 nucleotides line up with TRBD2. This CDR3 contains 18 residues. CDR1 is SNHLY, CDR2 FYNNEI, per germline. V lost 6 bases, J lost 0 bases, and 10 bases stayed unmatched. The CDR3 bases are TGTGCCAGCAGGGGTCCCCGGACTAGCGGGGTTAGCACAGATACGCAGTATTTT. This translates into CASRGPRTSGVSTDTQYF.

The V gene is TRBV20-1, the J gene TRBJ2-3, with TRBD2 identical over 7 bases. The CDR3 loop spans 14 amino acids. Trimming cost V 5 bases and J 4 bases; bases outside gene matches: 9. Germline lookup yields CDR1 DFQATT and CDR2 SNEGSKA (reference sequence). CDR3 nucleotide sequence: TGCAGTGCTTCCAGGACGGGAGGTTCAGATACGCAGTATTTT. Translated: CSASRTGGSDTQYF.

This clonotype was found a few times. The chain has TRBV5-6 and TRBJ1-5; D may be TRBD1 (5 bases). This CDR3 comprises 15 residues. Germline loops: CDR1 SGHDT, CDR2 YYEEEE. V lost 0 bases, J lost 6 bases, and 13 bases lay in between. This CDR3 reads CASSLGRGVGQPQHF. Here the CDR3 DNA reads TGTGCCAGCAGCTTGGGACGGGGCGTCGGTCAGCCCCAGCATTTT.

Turning to this clonotype: A read error is possible here, since a much larger clone lies one base away. The chain carries TRBV20-1 and TRBJ1-2; D is possibly TRBD1 (5 bases). V was clipped by 3 bases and J by 5 bases, with 19 bases between them. The CDR3 sequence is 15 residues long. In germline, CDR1 is DFQATT, CDR2 SNEGSKA (reference sequence). CDR3 loop: CSARGEQRVKYGYTF. CDR3 DNA: TGCAGTGCTAGGGGGGAACAGAGAGTCAAGTATGGCTACACCTTC.